This T cell receptor (beta chain) was captured by sequencing in a study of blood T cell repertoires in COVID-19. Study details: The United States, Italy and Spain supplied acute and convalescent COVID-19 samples.

J was trimmed by 2 bases and V by 4 bases; bases with no gene match: 4. The CDR3 runs to 14 residues. CDR1 and CDR2 (germline): SGHVS, FNYEAQ. As processed by the authors: Amplified reference gene primers provided the basis for estimating nucleated cell counts. Method: immunoSEQ multiplex PCR; TCRdb's copy keeps in-frame clones and lacks some. Clone size and the V and J calls come from that table; the DNA yielded D and trimming. The sample contains over 50,000 clones, around 86% of which appear only once. This TCR was sampled from a human donor in a cohort sampled during active COVID-19. Sequenced: peripheral blood. The gene calls are TRBV7-6 and TRBJ1-2; 7 nucleotides agree with TRBD1. CDR3 sequence: CASSSQTGNYGYTF. CDR3 coding DNA: TGTGCCAGCAGCTCCCAGACAGGGAACTATGGCTACACCTTC.